The clone carrying this T cell receptor (beta chain) appeared a few times. No antigen is known for it. Trimming at V came to 6 bases and at J to 8 bases, leaving 6 bases not matched to a gene. The CDR3 length is 11 residues. The germline CDR1 and CDR2 sequences are SQVTM and ANQGSEA. TCRdb fed the 5' RACE reads into MiXCR, producing one record per CDR3 protein. This repertoire shows roughly 240,000 distinct CDR3 sequences, 7% to 10% found once; its top ten account for around 4.8%. The sample comes from a study of CD8 T cells in ankylosing spondylitis. Overall study results and limits: Enrichment of disease-linked clones was reportedly significant in matched ankylosing spondylitis synovial fluid. Some motif variants were previously reported in reactive arthritis synovial fluid and blood.

The material sequenced was blood, either unsorted or a sorted T cell fraction (not recorded which). The chain couples TRBV29-1 to TRBJ1-2, with 7 bases identical to TRBD1. The receptor was derived from a female donor with ankylosing spondylitis or in good health (not recorded which). The CDR3 nucleotides read TGCAGCGTGTACAGGGGCCGGGGCTACACCTTC. Encoded protein: CSVYRGRGYTF.